These 29 T cell receptor beta chains were all obtained from the same sample, sequenced in a study of radiation and T cells in renal cell carcinoma. Assay: immunoSEQ multiplex PCR; the TCRdb copy retains only in-frame clones and omits some. The sample lists approximately 23,000 clones, around 46% occurring once. Sample treatment: 15 Gy SBRT to primary tumor, nephrectomy 4 weeks later. The material was tumor tissue, obtained from a patient whose treatment included radiotherapy and nephrectomy. All receptors come from a woman aged 50 to 60 with renal cell carcinoma.

This clone counts as medium-sized. The chain carries TRBV4-1 and TRBJ1-1; no clear D gene. V was pared by 3 bases and J by 5 bases, with 16 bases between. The CDR3 consists of 15 residues. The germline V gene has CDR1 MGHRA and CDR2 YSYEKL. CDR3 in amino acids: CASSHPGLRNTEAFF. DNA of the CDR3: TGCGCCAGCAGCCATCCGGGGTTGCGGAATACTGAAGCTTTCTTT.

The genes are TRBV19 and TRBJ1-5; D is perhaps TRBD1 (6 bases). This CDR3 contains 15 residues. Trimming removed 8 bases from V and 3 bases from J, with 17 bases in between. The germline CDR1 and CDR2 sequences are LNHDA and SQIVND (reference sequence). The CDR3 DNA reads TGTGCCAGTGGCTTACAGGGACTCCTCAATCAGCCCCAGCATTTT. This gives the protein CASGLQGLLNQPQHF.

This clone occurred a few times. This rearrangement joins TRBV7-2 to TRBJ2-7, with 7 bases that match TRBD1. Germline CDR1 and CDR2: SGHTA and FQGNSA. V lost 6 bases to trimming and J lost 2 bases; unmatched junction nucleotides: 10. The CDR3 is 15 residues long. Written as DNA, the CDR3 is TGTGCCAGCAGTCTTCTTCCGGGACAGACCTACGAGCAGTACTTC. This encodes CASSLLPGQTYEQYF.

The chain carries TRBV5-1 and TRBJ1-1; D not resolved. The length of the CDR3 is 13 residues. The germline V gene encodes CDR1 SGHRS and CDR2 YFSETQ. Trimming stripped 0 bases from V and 7 bases from J, with 10 bases between. CDR3 sequence (DNA): TGCGCCAGCAGCTTGGTTGGCGGCGATGAAGCTTTCTTT. It encodes CASSLVGGDEAFF.

This clone was observed a few times. CDR3 DNA sequence: TGTGCCAGCAGCCAAGATGAGATTGGGGGGTATGGCTACACCTTC. Translation: CASSQDEIGGYGYTF. This sequence joins TRBV4-2 and TRBJ1-2; maybe TRBD1 (5 bases). Germline values: CDR1 LGHNA, CDR2 YNFKEQ. CDR3 length: 15 residues. Trimming pared 0 bases from V and 5 bases from J, leaving 13 bases between.

V usage is TRBV7-2 and J usage is TRBJ1-1, with D uncertain. Germline V gives CDR1 SGHTA, CDR2 FQGNSA. The CDR3 runs to 13 residues. Trimming took 1 base from V and 10 from J, leaving 13 bases between them. The CDR3 region has the DNA TGTGCCAGCAGCTTAGAGTCCCTTGTGGGAGCTTTCTTT. Amino acid sequence: CASSLESLVGAFF.

The CDR3 DNA follows: TGCAGCGTTGTAGCTGGAGCCTATGGCTACACCTTC. Translation: CSVVAGAYGYTF. The gene calls are TRBV29-1 and TRBJ1-2; D not resolved. Germline values: CDR1 SQVTM, CDR2 ANQGSEA. V was pared by 4 bases and J by 4 bases, with 10 bases between. The CDR3 runs 12 residues.

The chain joins TRBV2 to TRBJ1-5; TRBD1 might be the D (5 bases). The CDR3 runs to 15 residues. Trimming removed 3 bases from V and 5 bases from J, with 14 bases in between. CDR1 is SNHLY and CDR2 is FYNNEI in the germline V gene. The CDR3 coding sequence is TGTGCCAGCAGTGATTACCAGGGCATAGATCAGCCCCAGCATTTT. Translation gives CASSDYQGIDQPQHF.

This clone was found once. The rearrangement links TRBV30 to TRBJ2-1; 7 nucleotides agree with TRBD1. Per germline, CDR1 GTSNPN and CDR2 SVGIG (reference sequence). V lost 7 bases to trimming and J lost 8 bases; unmatched junction nucleotides: 11. The CDR3 spans 13 residues. CDR3 in amino acids: CASTGVGGDEQFF. The CDR3 DNA follows: TGTGCCTCCACAGGGGTAGGGGGTGATGAGCAGTTCTTC.

V gene TRBV29-1 combines with J gene TRBJ1-3, with D hard to call. The CDR3 is 15 residues long. V lost 5 bases to trimming and J lost 0 bases, with 14 bases between them. Germline assignment: CDR1 SQVTM and CDR2 ANQGSEA. This CDR3 is CSVYETIDSGNTIYF. The DNA of the CDR3 is TGCAGCGTTTATGAGACAATTGACTCTGGAAACACCATATATTTT.

This clone was counted only a few times. The chain combines TRBV6-1 with TRBJ1-6, with 7 bases identical to TRBD1. J was trimmed by 4 bases and V by 4 bases; bases with no gene match: 7. Germline values: CDR1 MNHNS, CDR2 SASEGT. There are 16 residues in the CDR3. The CDR3 nucleotides are TGTGCCAGCAGTGTACAGGGGCAACGATATAATTCACCCCTCCACTTT. Protein sequence: CASSVQGQRYNSPLHF.

The chain employs TRBV4-3 and TRBJ1-2; D remains ambiguous. The CDR3 runs 14 residues. CDR1 and CDR2 (germline): LGHNA, YSLEER. V lost 2 bases to trimming and J lost 3 bases, with 10 bases between them. CDR3 bases: TGCGCCAGCAGCCAAATCCTTACAGACTATGGCTACACCTTC. This encodes CASSQILTDYGYTF.

The CDR3 nucleotides are TGTGCCAGCAGCTTATCAGGGGGCGTCGTCTATGGCTACACCTTC. Translating it yields CASSLSGGVVYGYTF. The chain joins TRBV7-2 to TRBJ1-2; 8 nucleotides match TRBD1. CDR1 is SGHTA, CDR2 FQGNSA, per germline. This CDR3 spans 15 amino acids. After removal of 2 bases from V and 4 bases from J, the junction contained 6 bases not matched to a gene.

The chain combines TRBV7-2 with TRBJ1-5, with unresolved D. Germline CDR1 and CDR2: SGHTA and FQGNSA. This CDR3 contains 16 residues. V shed 3 bases and J shed 5 bases, with 17 bases lying between them. CDR3 sequence (DNA): TGTGCCAGCAGCTTGCCGGGAGGATCTCGTTATCAGCCCCAGCATTTT. Protein sequence: CASSLPGGSRYQPQHF.

The chain links TRBV9 to TRBJ2-7, with TRBD1 identical over 7 bases. The CDR3 loop spans 15 amino acids. CDR1 and CDR2 from the germline V gene are SGDLS and YYNGEE. J gave up 7 bases and V 0 bases, and 10 bases lay outside the gene matches. The CDR3 coding sequence is TGTGCCAGCAGCGTAGGGACAGGCTTACGCGGGGAGCAGTACTTC. Protein: CASSVGTGLRGEQYF.

The CDR3 protein is CASSVGASGYNEQFF. The CDR3 region has the DNA TGCGCCAGCAGTGTTGGGGCATCGGGCTACAATGAGCAGTTCTTC. V gene TRBV10-1 combines with J gene TRBJ2-1, with a weak D call TRBD1 (5 bases). The CDR3 sequence is 15 residues long. The germline V gene has CDR1 WNHNN and CDR2 SYGVQD (reference sequence). V was pared by 4 bases and J by 3 bases, with 13 bases between.

The rearrangement links TRBV9 to TRBJ1-4; D gene uncertain. V gave up 3 bases and J gave up 8 bases, with 17 bases separating them. The CDR3 sequence is 15 residues long. Germline V gene lookup returns CDR1 SGDLS and CDR2 YYNGEE. CDR3 amino acids: CASSARDGGSEKLFF. In DNA, the CDR3 is TGTGCCAGCAGCGCCAGAGATGGAGGGAGCGAAAAACTGTTTTTT.

The chain employs TRBV19 and TRBJ2-5; 7 nucleotides line up with TRBD1. With 5 bases clipped from V and 1 base from J, the junction kept 4 bases outside the gene matches. Per germline, CDR1 LNHDA and CDR2 SQIVND (reference sequence). This CDR3 is built from 14 residues. The CDR3 sequence is CASSRDSFQETQYF. In DNA, the CDR3 is TGTGCCAGTAGTCGGGACAGCTTCCAAGAGACCCAGTACTTC.

The chain has TRBV4-1 and TRBJ1-4; 9 bases map to TRBD1. This CDR3 contains 16 residues. Unmatched junction bases numbered 2, after V lost 3 bases and J lost 0 bases. Germline CDR1 MGHRA, CDR2 YSYEKL. CDR3 region: CASSQGDRATNEKLFF. The CDR3 nucleotides are TGCGCCAGCAGCCAGGGGGACAGGGCAACTAATGAAAAACTGTTTTTT.

The rearrangement uses TRBV20-1 and TRBJ2-5, with D uncertain. The CDR3 is 11 residues long. V was pared by 6 bases and J by 1 base, with 6 bases between. Germline values: CDR1 DFQATT, CDR2 SNEGSKA (reference sequence). This CDR3 is CSAQFQETQYF. The CDR3 DNA follows: TGCAGTGCGCAGTTCCAAGAGACCCAGTACTTC.

This clone has just a few counts. The chain has TRBV5-6 and TRBJ2-3; no reliable D call. Looked up from germline, CDR1 is SGHDT and CDR2 is YYEEEE. The CDR3 extends over 15 amino acids. V shed 1 base and J shed 0 bases, with 9 bases lying between them. The CDR3 sequence is CASSLSVYSTDTQYF. The CDR3 nucleotides are TGTGCCAGCAGCTTGTCGGTCTATAGCACAGATACGCAGTATTTT.

The J gene is TRBJ2-2, the V gene TRBV9, with 7 bases aligning to TRBD1. The junction had 3 bases not matched to a gene; V was cut back by 4 bases and J by 0 bases. CDR1 SGDLS and CDR2 YYNGEE come from the germline V gene. The CDR3 is made up of 15 amino acids. The chain's CDR3 is CASSPTGSNTGELFF. The CDR3 DNA reads TGTGCCAGCAGCCCGACAGGGTCGAACACCGGGGAGCTGTTTTTT.

The rearrangement uses TRBV18 and TRBJ2-2; 9 bases match TRBD1. The length of the CDR3 is 19 residues. Germline trimming cut 2 bases from V and 3 bases from J; bases unmatched to any gene: 13. Germline V gene sequence: CDR1 KGHSH, CDR2 LQKENI. Written as DNA, the CDR3 is TGTGCCAGCTCACCAAGTCGGACATTCGGGACAGGGTACACCGGGGAGCTGTTTTTT. This encodes CASSPSRTFGTGYTGELFF.

This clone came up a few times. The junction and the germline gene differ at one end; a read error may be behind it. V and J are TRBV7-7 and TRBJ2-5; 7 nucleotides match TRBD2. CDR1 is SSHAT, CDR2 FNYEAQ, per germline (reference sequence). The CDR3 is made up of 15 amino acids. CDR3 sequence (DNA): TGTGCTAGCAGCTTAGTTCTAGCGGATCAAGAGACCCAGTACTTC. Protein product: CASSLVLADQETQYF.

The chain combines TRBV7-2 with TRBJ1-4; 8 bases are a match to TRBD1. The trim removed 5 bases at V and 7 bases at J, leaving 6 bases unmatched. CDR1 SGHTA and CDR2 FQGNSA come from the germline V gene. The CDR3 length is 14 residues. CDR3 region: CASSPRTGSEKLFF. In DNA form, the CDR3 reads TGTGCCAGCAGCCCGAGGACAGGGAGTGAAAAACTGTTTTTT.

This clone showed up just a few times. V gene TRBV7-9 combines with J gene TRBJ2-3; TRBD1 aligns across 10 bases. Trimming removed 5 bases from V and 4 bases from J; junction bases left unmatched: 12. The germline CDR1 and CDR2 sequences are SEHNR and FQNEAQ (reference sequence). The CDR3 loop spans 17 amino acids. Here the CDR3 DNA reads TGTGCCAGCAGCCGAGCGCCGGGACAGGGGATCGCAGATACGCAGTATTTT. This encodes CASSRAPGQGIADTQYF.

Remarks on this clone: A read error is likely here: a far larger clone is one base away. V gene TRBV7-9 combines with J gene TRBJ1-1, with 7 bases that match TRBD1. The CDR3 has 12 amino acids. Germline V lookup: CDR1 SEHNR, CDR2 FQNEAQ (reference sequence). The CDR3 DNA is TGTGCCAGCAGCTTAAGGTCAGGGGGAGCTTCCTTT. Protein sequence: CASSLRSGGASF.

This clone was recorded a few times. V is TRBV6-5 and J is TRBJ1-1; a possible D gene is TRBD1 (5 bases). V dropped 7 bases and J dropped 1 base, with 16 bases sitting between them. The CDR3 length is 15 residues. Per germline, CDR1 MNHEY and CDR2 SVGAGI. The CDR3 bases are TGTGCCAGCACCCTAACAGGTAGTCAGAACACTGAAGCTTTCTTT. Translated, it gives CASTLTGSQNTEAFF.

This chain connects TRBV4-1 to TRBJ2-1, with 8 bases lining up with TRBD2. Germline V gene data show CDR1 as MGHRA and CDR2 as YSYEKL. J was trimmed by 0 bases and V by 2 bases; bases with no gene match: 6. The CDR3 spans 17 residues. The CDR3 DNA follows: TGCGCCAGCAGCCAACGCGGGGGGACTAGCTCCTACAATGAGCAGTTCTTC. Protein sequence: CASSQRGGTSSYNEQFF.